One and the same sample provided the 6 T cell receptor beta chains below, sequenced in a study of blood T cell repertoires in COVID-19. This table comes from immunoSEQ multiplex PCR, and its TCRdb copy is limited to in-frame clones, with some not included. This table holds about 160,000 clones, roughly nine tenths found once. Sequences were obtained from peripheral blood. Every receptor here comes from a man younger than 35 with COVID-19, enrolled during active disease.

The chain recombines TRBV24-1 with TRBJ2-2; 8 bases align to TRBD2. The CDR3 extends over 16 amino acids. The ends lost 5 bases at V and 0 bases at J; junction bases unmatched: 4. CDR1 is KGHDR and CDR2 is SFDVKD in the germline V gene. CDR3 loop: CATSAFSGANTGELFF. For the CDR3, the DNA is TGTGCCACCAGTGCGTTTAGCGGGGCGAACACCGGGGAGCTGTTTTTT.

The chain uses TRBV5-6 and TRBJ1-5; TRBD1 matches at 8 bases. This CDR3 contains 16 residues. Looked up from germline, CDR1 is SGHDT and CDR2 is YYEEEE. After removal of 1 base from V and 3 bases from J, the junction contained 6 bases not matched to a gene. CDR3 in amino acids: CASSLWQGANNQPQHF. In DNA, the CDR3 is TGTGCCAGCAGCTTGTGGCAGGGGGCAAACAATCAGCCCCAGCATTTT.

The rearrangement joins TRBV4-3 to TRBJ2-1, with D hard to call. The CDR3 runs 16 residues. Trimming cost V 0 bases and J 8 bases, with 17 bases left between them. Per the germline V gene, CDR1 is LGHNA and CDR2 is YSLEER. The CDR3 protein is CASSQDPASRSDEQFF. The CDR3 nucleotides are TGCGCCAGCAGCCAAGATCCGGCTTCCAGGTCCGATGAGCAGTTCTTC.

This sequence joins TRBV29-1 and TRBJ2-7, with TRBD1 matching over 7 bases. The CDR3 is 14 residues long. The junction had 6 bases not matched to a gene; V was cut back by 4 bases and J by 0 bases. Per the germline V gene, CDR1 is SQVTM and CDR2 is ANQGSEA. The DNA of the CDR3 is TGCAGCGTTGCAGGGACAGAGGGCTCCTACGAGCAGTACTTC. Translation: CSVAGTEGSYEQYF.

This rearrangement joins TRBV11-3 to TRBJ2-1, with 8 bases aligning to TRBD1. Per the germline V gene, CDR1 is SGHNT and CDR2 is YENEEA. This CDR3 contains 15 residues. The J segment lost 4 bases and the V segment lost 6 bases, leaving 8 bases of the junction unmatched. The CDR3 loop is CASSSDRGLYNEQFF. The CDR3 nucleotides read TGTGCCAGCAGTTCAGACAGGGGCCTTTACAATGAGCAGTTCTTC.

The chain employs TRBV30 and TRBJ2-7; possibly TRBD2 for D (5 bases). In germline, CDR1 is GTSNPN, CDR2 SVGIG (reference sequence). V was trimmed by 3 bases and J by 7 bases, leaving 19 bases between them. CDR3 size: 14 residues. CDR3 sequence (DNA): TGTGCCTGGAGGGCGGGCCTAACCCCACGAGAGCAGTACTTC. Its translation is CAWRAGLTPREQYF. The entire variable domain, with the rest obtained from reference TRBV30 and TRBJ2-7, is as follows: SQTIHQWPATLVQPVGSPLSLECTVEGTSNPNLYWYRQAAGRGLQLLFYSVGIGQISSEVPQNLSASRPQDRQFILSSKKLLLSDSGFYLCAWRAGLTPREQYFGPGTRLTVT.